A single T cell receptor (beta chain) is shown here with its context. Its specificity is unknown. Measured with immunoSEQ multiplex PCR; TCRdb has only the in-frame clones, and not every one. The table lists some 49,000 clones, 70% to 90% of them singletons. The entry originates in a study of T cell responses to AZD1222 COVID-19 vaccine. The germline V gene encodes CDR1 MNHEY and CDR2 SVGAGI. This CDR3 has 15 residues. The ends lost 7 bases at V and 7 bases at J; junction bases unmatched: 11. Combined were second doses at about 4 or about 12 weeks. General observations from the study: Dominant at 160-218 and 743-854, vaccine-associated CD4 TCRs also spanned spike. Rises in breadth and depth of Spike-specific TCRs came after two AZD1222 doses.

The receptor was derived from an adult who received the AZD1222 COVID-19 vaccine. The sample consisted of peripheral blood, taken 28 days after the second AZD1222 dose. V usage is TRBV6-5 and J usage is TRBJ2-2, with 8 positions matching TRBD2. CDR3 DNA sequence: TGTGCCAGCACGCAGCGGGAGTGGGGAGGCGGGGAGCTGTTTTTT. Translating it yields CASTQREWGGGELFF.